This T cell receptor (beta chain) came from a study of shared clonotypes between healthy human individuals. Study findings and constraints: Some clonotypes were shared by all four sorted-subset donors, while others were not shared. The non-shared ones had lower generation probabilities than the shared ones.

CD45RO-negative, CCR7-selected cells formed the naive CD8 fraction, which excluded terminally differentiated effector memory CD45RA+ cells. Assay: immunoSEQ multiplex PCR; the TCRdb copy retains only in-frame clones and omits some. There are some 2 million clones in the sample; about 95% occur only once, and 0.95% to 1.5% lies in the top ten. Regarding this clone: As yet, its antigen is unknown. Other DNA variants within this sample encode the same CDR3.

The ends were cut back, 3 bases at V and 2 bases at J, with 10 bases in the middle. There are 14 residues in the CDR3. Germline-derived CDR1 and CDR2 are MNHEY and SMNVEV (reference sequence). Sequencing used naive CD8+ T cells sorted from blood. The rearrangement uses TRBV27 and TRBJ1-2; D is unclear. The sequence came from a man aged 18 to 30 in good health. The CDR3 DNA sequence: TGTGCCAGCAGTTTTGGAGGAGCGAACTATGGCTACACCTTC. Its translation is CASSFGGANYGYTF.